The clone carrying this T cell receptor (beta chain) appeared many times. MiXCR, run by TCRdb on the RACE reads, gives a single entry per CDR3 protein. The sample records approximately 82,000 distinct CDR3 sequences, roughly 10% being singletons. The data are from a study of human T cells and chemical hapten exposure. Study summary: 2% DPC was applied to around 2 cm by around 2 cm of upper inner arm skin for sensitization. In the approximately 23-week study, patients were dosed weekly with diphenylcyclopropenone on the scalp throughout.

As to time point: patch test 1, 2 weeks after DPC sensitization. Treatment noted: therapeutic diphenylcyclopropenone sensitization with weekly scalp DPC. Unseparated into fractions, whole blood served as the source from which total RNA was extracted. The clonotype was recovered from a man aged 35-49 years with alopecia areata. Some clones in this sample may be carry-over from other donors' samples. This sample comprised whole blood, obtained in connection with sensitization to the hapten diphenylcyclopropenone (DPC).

The CDR3 region has the DNA TGTGCCAGCTCACCGAACACCGGGGAGCTGTTTTTT. It codes for CASSPNTGELFF. V usage is TRBV18 and J usage is TRBJ2-2; no clear D gene. V lost 3 bases and J lost 1, with 0 bases in between. The germline gives CDR1 KGHSH, CDR2 LQKENI. The CDR3 is made up of 12 amino acids.